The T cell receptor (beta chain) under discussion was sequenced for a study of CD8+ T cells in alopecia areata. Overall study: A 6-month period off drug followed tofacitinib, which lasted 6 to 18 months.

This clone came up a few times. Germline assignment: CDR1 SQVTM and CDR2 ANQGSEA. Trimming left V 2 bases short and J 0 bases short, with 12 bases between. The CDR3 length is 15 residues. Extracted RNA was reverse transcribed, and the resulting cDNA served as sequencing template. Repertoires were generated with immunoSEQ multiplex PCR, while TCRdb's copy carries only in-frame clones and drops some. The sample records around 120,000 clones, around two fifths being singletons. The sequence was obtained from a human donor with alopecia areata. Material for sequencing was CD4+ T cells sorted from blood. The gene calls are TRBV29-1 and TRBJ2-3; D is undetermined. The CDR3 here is CSVERRNPSTDTQYF. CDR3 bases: TGCAGCGTTGAAAGGCGGAACCCTAGCACAGATACGCAGTATTTT.